This TCR beta chain appears in the sequencing data of a study of tumor-infiltrating lymphocytes in primary liver carcinoma. Study outcomes and limitations: Overlap between tumor regions exceeded overlap of tumor with adjacent tissue or blood.

A word on this clonotype: Its antigen is not known. A read error may produce the germline difference seen at one junction end.

DNA and RNA were both co-extracted from approximately 20-30 mg of bulk tissue that had not been sorted. The CDR3 spans 14 residues. Germline CDR1 reads SGHAT; CDR2 reads FQNNGV. From approximately 530 ng of total RNA, TCR beta-specific cDNA was reverse-transcribed using a constant-region primer. Investigators got TCR beta libraries out of three nested multiplex PCR rounds, done with slightly modified ARM-PCR. Both of the initial two PCR rounds ran for nine to ten cycles and employed TRBV1-TRBV30 forward primers alongside a C-beta reverse primer. TCRdb independently ran MiXCR on the multiplex PCR reads; one entry per CDR3 protein. The table records under 90,000 distinct CDR3 sequences, around 70% of them present only once.

This TCR was sampled from a middle-aged man with primary liver carcinoma and hepatitis B virus infection. The rearrangement joins TRBV11-2 to TRBJ2-3, with D maybe TRBD2 (5 bases). The specimen sequenced was liver tumor tissue from sampling region 1. Subset reported: tumor region T1, superior pole. The CDR3 nucleotides are TGTCCCAGCAGCTTATCCACGGGATCAGATATGCAGTATTTT. This gives the protein CPSSLSTGSDMQYF.